The 27 T cell receptor beta chains below come from one sample, sequenced in a study of cytomegalovirus exposure and HLA in healthy donors. Primers included in the PCR were 60 Vbeta and 13 Jbeta primers. Profiled with immunoSEQ multiplex PCR; TCRdb holds only in-frame clones, not every one. The sample includes 150,000 or so clones, roughly four fifths seen only once; the top ten take approximately 1.5%. The sequenced sample consisted of PBMCs. The receptor source for this set is a man younger than 45 in good health and CMV-seropositive.

This clone was seen once. The chain is built from TRBV6-5 and TRBJ2-6, with D hard to call. Germline V gene sequence: CDR1 MNHEY, CDR2 SVGAGI. Trimming cost V 5 bases and J 0 bases, with 8 bases left between them. The CDR3 runs 15 residues. CDR3 coding DNA: TGTGCCAGCAGTGCAGAACCCTCTGGGGCCAACGTCCTGACTTTC. Its protein product is CASSAEPSGANVLTF.

The chain couples TRBV4-1 to TRBJ1-4; 7 positions match TRBD1. Trimming removed 0 bases from V and 5 bases from J; junction bases left unmatched: 6. Germline V gives CDR1 MGHRA, CDR2 YSYEKL. The CDR3 consists of 16 residues. The CDR3 bases are TGCGCCAGCAGCCAAGATTGGGACAGTCTGAATGAAAAACTGTTTTTT. It encodes CASSQDWDSLNEKLFF.

The chain joins TRBV4-1 to TRBJ2-7; D is unresolved. V was clipped by 4 bases and J by 2 bases, with 15 bases between them. Germline CDR1 MGHRA, CDR2 YSYEKL. The CDR3 extends over 15 amino acids. This CDR3 is CASSPTGGSTYEQYF. The DNA for the CDR3 is TGCGCCAGCAGCCCGACCGGCGGCAGTACCTACGAGCAGTACTTC.

This clone was seen just once. V is TRBV7-6 and J is TRBJ2-2, with TRBD2 identical over 13 bases. CDR3 length: 19 amino acids. J gave up 4 bases and V 1 base, and 9 bases lay outside the gene matches. Germline V gene lookup returns CDR1 SGHVS and CDR2 FNYEAQ. CDR3 protein: CASSLVRTSGGRGTGELFF. CDR3 bases: TGTGCCAGCAGCTTAGTCCGGACTAGCGGGGGCAGGGGCACCGGGGAGCTGTTTTTT.

The chain employs TRBV5-1 and TRBJ1-4; maybe TRBD1 (5 bases). The germline V gene has CDR1 SGHRS and CDR2 YFSETQ. This CDR3 contains 15 residues. The V end lost 3 bases, the J end lost 5 bases, and 14 bases lay between the germline ends. The CDR3 spells CASSSLQGGNEKLFF. CDR3 nucleotides: TGCGCCAGCAGCTCACTTCAGGGAGGAAATGAAAAACTGTTTTTT.

The table lists this clone with a count of one. The chain links TRBV5-1 to TRBJ2-3, with 12 positions matching TRBD1. V dropped 3 bases and J dropped 0; count of bases not matched to a gene: 2. The CDR3 loop spans 16 amino acids. The germline gives CDR1 SGHRS, CDR2 YFSETQ. This chain's CDR3 is CASSSGQGASTDTQYF. The CDR3 bases are TGCGCCAGCAGCTCGGGACAGGGGGCGAGCACAGATACGCAGTATTTT. Filled out from reference TRBV5-1 and TRBJ2-3, the complete variable domain reads KAGVTQTPRYLIKTRGQQVTLSCSPISGHRSVSWYQQTPGQGLQFLFEYFSETQRNKGNFPGRFSGRQFSNSRSEMNVSTLELGDSALYLCASSSGQGASTDTQYFGPGTRLTVL.

This sequence joins TRBV4-2 and TRBJ2-7; D perhaps matches TRBD2 (6 bases). Germline V gene data show CDR1 as LGHNA and CDR2 as YNFKEQ. V was cut by 4 bases and J by 7 bases, with 20 bases left in between. This CDR3 is built from 15 residues. The CDR3 nucleotides are TGTGCCAGCAGCCTCTTGGAGGAGGGCCCCGGGGAGCAGTACTTC. Its translation: CASSLLEEGPGEQYF.

The J gene is TRBJ2-7, the V gene TRBV5-1; D perhaps matches TRBD1 (5 bases). V was trimmed by 3 bases and J by 2 bases, leaving 15 bases between them. CDR1 is SGHRS, CDR2 YFSETQ, per germline. The CDR3 is 15 amino acids. CDR3 sequence (DNA): TGCGCCAGCAGCTACGGCCTCGACAGTACCTACGAGCAGTACTTC. Protein: CASSYGLDSTYEQYF.

This chain connects TRBV28 to TRBJ2-7; TRBD2 might be the D (6 bases). Per germline, CDR1 MDHEN and CDR2 SYDVKM. This CDR3 contains 16 residues. The V end lost 8 bases, the J end lost 6 bases, and 26 bases lay between the germline ends. As DNA, the CDR3 is TGTGCCAGCTGCGGGGAGACGGGAGAGGGCGTCGGCGAGCAGTACTTC. It yields the protein CASCGETGEGVGEQYF.

The chain has TRBV9 and TRBJ2-2, with 7 bases aligning to TRBD1. The germline CDR1 and CDR2 sequences are SGDLS and YYNGEE. CDR3 length: 15 amino acids. V trimming: 3 bases; J trimming: 2 bases; junction bases outside the gene matches: 4. The CDR3 here is CASSGGTANTGELFF. For the CDR3, the DNA is TGTGCCAGCAGCGGGGGGACAGCAAACACCGGGGAGCTGTTTTTT.

This chain uses TRBV28 with TRBJ2-5; a possible D gene is TRBD2 (5 bases). V was shortened by 5 bases and J by 5 bases, with 15 bases between the two germline ends. Germline V lookup: CDR1 MDHEN, CDR2 SYDVKM. This CDR3 is 14 amino acids long. CDR3 DNA: TGTGCCAGCAGTCCGGACTCCCAGTCGGAGACCCAGTACTTC. Translation: CASSPDSQSETQYF.

The V gene is TRBV5-4, the J gene TRBJ2-1; TRBD2 matches at 10 bases. The CDR3 runs to 18 residues. CDR1 is SGHNT, CDR2 YYREEE, per germline (reference sequence). The V segment lost 4 bases and the J segment 2 bases; nucleotides outside the gene matches: 12. CDR3 DNA sequence: TGTGCCAGCAGCCGAAGCGGACTAGCGGTCTTTACCTACAATGAGCAGTTCTTC. Translation gives CASSRSGLAVFTYNEQFF.

The chain employs TRBV27 and TRBJ2-2, with 9 nucleotides matching TRBD1. The CDR3 spans 19 residues. Germline V gene lookup returns CDR1 MNHEY and CDR2 SMNVEV (reference sequence). J gave up 6 bases and V 0 bases, and 14 bases lay outside the gene matches. CDR3 region: CASSLSPVPGQGKSGELFF. In nucleotides, the CDR3 is TGTGCCAGCAGTTTATCGCCGGTACCGGGACAGGGAAAGTCCGGGGAGCTGTTTTTT.

This clone occurred once. The chain recombines TRBV28 with TRBJ2-7; tentatively, D is TRBD1 (5 bases). Germline values: CDR1 MDHEN, CDR2 SYDVKM. The CDR3 spans 16 residues. V lost 3 bases and J 2 bases, leaving 17 bases between the germline ends. CDR3 bases: TGTGCCAGCAGTTTTCTCGCGACAGTGAAAGCCTACGAGCAGTACTTC. Translation: CASSFLATVKAYEQYF. Together with reference TRBV28 and TRBJ2-7, the CDR3 gives the full variable domain: DVKVTQSSRYLVKRTGEKVFLECVQDMDHENMFWYRQDPGLGLRLIYFSYDVKMKEKGDIPEGYSVSREKKERFSLILESASTNQTSMYLCASSFLATVKAYEQYFGPGTRLTVT.

The rearrangement uses TRBV4-2 and TRBJ2-7; no firm D call. With 5 bases removed from V and 3 bases from J, the gap between germline ends came to 17 bases. The CDR3 is made up of 15 amino acids. The germline V gene encodes CDR1 LGHNA and CDR2 YNFKEQ. DNA of the CDR3: TGTGCCAGCAGCACCAACTTAGGAGAGAACTACGAGCAGTACTTC. Translating it yields CASSTNLGENYEQYF.

This chain uses TRBV6-1 with TRBJ2-1; 12 bases line up with TRBD2. The ends lost 4 bases at V and 9 bases at J; junction bases unmatched: 13. This CDR3 has 17 residues. The germline V gene has CDR1 MNHNS and CDR2 SASEGT. The CDR3 sequence: CASSGGSLAGGLGEQFF. Written as DNA, the CDR3 is TGTGCCAGCAGTGGGGGATCTCTAGCGGGGGGGCTCGGTGAGCAGTTCTTC.

V and J are TRBV9 and TRBJ2-5; 9 nucleotides match TRBD1. The V gene end was trimmed by 0 bases and the J gene end by 2 bases; junction bases not matched to a gene: 2. The CDR3 runs to 15 residues. Germline CDR1 SGDLS, CDR2 YYNGEE. The CDR3 reads CASSVADRGQETQYF. CDR3 DNA: TGTGCCAGCAGCGTAGCGGACAGGGGACAAGAGACCCAGTACTTC.

The V gene is TRBV6-6, the J gene TRBJ2-5; the D is unclear. The V end was cut by 8 bases, the J end by 5 bases, with 18 bases between. CDR3 length: 14 amino acids. In germline, CDR1 is MNHNY, CDR2 SVGAGI (reference sequence). In nucleotides, the CDR3 is TGTGCCAGCGAAGCTGGAAGGATAGCCGAGACCCAGTACTTC. Its translation: CASEAGRIAETQYF.

In its sample, this clone was seen a few times. The V call is TRBV5-6, the J call TRBJ1-1, with D possibly TRBD1 on 5 matching bases. Germline V lookup: CDR1 SGHDT, CDR2 YYEEEE. The CDR3 spans 14 residues. V was clipped by 3 bases and J by 5 bases, with 14 bases between them. The CDR3 region is CASSWGVEGTEAFF. CDR3 bases: TGTGCCAGCAGCTGGGGGGTGGAGGGGACTGAAGCTTTCTTT.

The rearrangement uses TRBV7-3 and TRBJ1-1; 9 bases align to TRBD1. CDR3 size: 13 residues. Germline CDR1 is SGHTA and CDR2 is FQGTGA. The V and J ends lost 5 bases and 5 bases, in that order; junction bases with no gene match: 3. In nucleotides, the CDR3 is TGTGCCAGCAGCCGACAGGGGGGGACTGAAGCTTTCTTT. Encoded protein: CASSRQGGTEAFF.

The chain carries TRBV4-1 and TRBJ2-1, with 11 bases that match TRBD2. This CDR3 is 15 amino acids long. With 6 bases clipped from V and 2 bases from J, the junction kept 3 bases outside the gene matches. The V gene's germline CDR1 is MGHRA and CDR2 YSYEKL. The CDR3 protein is CASRLAGVTYNEQFF. Written as DNA, the CDR3 is TGCGCCAGCAGACTAGCGGGAGTAACCTACAATGAGCAGTTCTTC.

Written as DNA, the CDR3 is TGTGCCAGCAGCTTAAGGGCTCCTAGCGGGGATAATGAGCAGTTCTTC. This sequence encodes CASSLRAPSGDNEQFF. This chain joins TRBV7-3 and TRBJ2-1, with 9 bases identical to TRBD2. Germline CDR1 and CDR2: SGHTA and FQGTGA. Losses at the gene ends were 1 base for V and 7 bases for J; bases not matched to a gene: 8. This CDR3 comprises 16 residues.

The chain couples TRBV28 to TRBJ1-1, with D possibly being TRBD1 (5 bases). The germline CDR1 and CDR2 sequences are MDHEN and SYDVKM. Trimming shortened V by 2 bases and J by 4 bases, and 11 bases separated the two germline ends. This CDR3 comprises 14 residues. CDR3 nucleotides: TGTGCCAGCAGTTTAGGACACAGGAGCACTGAAGCTTTCTTT. Amino acids: CASSLGHRSTEAFF.

The J gene is TRBJ2-1, the V gene TRBV5-1; TRBD2 matches at 10 bases. The CDR3 runs to 15 residues. Germline lookup yields CDR1 SGHRS and CDR2 YFSETQ. Unmatched junction bases numbered 2, after V lost 1 base and J lost 4 bases. The CDR3 sequence is CASSLQRGGYNEQFF. The CDR3 DNA reads TGCGCCAGCAGCTTGCAGCGGGGGGGATACAATGAGCAGTTCTTC.

The chain combines TRBV7-9 with TRBJ2-1, with 8 bases matching TRBD1. The CDR3 runs 13 residues. V shed 4 bases and J 6 bases; nucleotides not matched to a gene: 2. From germline, CDR1 is SEHNR and CDR2 FQNEAQ (reference sequence). This chain's CDR3 is CASSSGQGNEQFF. DNA of the CDR3: TGTGCCAGCAGCTCTGGACAGGGCAATGAGCAGTTCTTC.

V usage is TRBV11-2 and J usage is TRBJ2-6; TRBD1 aligns across 7 bases. Germline lookup yields CDR1 SGHAT and CDR2 FQNNGV. This CDR3 comprises 16 residues. The trim removed 3 bases at V and 4 bases at J, leaving 6 bases unmatched. CDR3 DNA sequence: TGTGCCAGCAGCTTTAAACAGGGGTTCGGGGCCAACGTCCTGACTTTC. It is translated as CASSFKQGFGANVLTF.

The chain joins TRBV11-2 to TRBJ2-5; D ambiguous. Trimming removed 5 bases from V and 3 bases from J, with 13 bases in between. CDR1 is SGHAT, CDR2 FQNNGV, per germline. This CDR3 spans 14 amino acids. For the CDR3, the DNA is TGTGCCAGCAGCCCCCACTTGCAGGAAGAGACCCAGTACTTC. Amino acid sequence: CASSPHLQEETQYF.